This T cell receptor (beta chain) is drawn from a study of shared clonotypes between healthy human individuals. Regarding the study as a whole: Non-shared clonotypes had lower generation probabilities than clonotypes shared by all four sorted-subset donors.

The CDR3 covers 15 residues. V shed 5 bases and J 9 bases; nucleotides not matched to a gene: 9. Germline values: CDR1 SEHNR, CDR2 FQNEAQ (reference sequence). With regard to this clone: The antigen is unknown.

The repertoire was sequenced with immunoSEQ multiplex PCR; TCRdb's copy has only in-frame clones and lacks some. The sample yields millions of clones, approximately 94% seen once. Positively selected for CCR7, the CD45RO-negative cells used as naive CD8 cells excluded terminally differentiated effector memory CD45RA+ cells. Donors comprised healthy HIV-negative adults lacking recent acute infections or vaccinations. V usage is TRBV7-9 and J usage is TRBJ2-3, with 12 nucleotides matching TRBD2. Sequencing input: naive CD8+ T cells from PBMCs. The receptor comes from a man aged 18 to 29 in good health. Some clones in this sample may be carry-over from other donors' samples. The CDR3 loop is CASSETSGSSVTQYF. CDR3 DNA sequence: TGTGCCAGCAGCGAGACTAGCGGGAGTTCGGTGACGCAGTATTTT.